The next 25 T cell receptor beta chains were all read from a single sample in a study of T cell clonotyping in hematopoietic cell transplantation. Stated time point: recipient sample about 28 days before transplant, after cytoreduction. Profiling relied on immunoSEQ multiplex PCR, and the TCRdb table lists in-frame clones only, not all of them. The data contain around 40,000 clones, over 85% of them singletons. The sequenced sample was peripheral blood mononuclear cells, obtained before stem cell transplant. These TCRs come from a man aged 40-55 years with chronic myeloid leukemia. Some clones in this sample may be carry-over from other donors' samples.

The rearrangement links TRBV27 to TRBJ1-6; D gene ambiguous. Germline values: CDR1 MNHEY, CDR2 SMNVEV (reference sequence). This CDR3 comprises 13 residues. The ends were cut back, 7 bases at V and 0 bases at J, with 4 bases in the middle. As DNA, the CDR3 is TGTGCCAGCAAGAGCTCCTATAATTCACCCCTCCACTTT. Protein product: CASKSSYNSPLHF.

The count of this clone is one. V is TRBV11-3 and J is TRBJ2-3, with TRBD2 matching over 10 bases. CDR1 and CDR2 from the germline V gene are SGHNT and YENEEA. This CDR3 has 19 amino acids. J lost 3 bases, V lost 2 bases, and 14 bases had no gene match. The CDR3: CASSLSPLILAGGTDTQYF. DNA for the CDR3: TGTGCCAGCAGCTTAAGCCCTCTGATCTTAGCGGGGGGAACAGATACGCAGTATTTT.

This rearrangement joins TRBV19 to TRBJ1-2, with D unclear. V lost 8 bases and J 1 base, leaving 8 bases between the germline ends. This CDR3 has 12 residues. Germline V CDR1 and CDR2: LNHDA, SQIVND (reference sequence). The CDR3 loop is CASGVFNYGYTF. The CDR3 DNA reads TGTGCCAGTGGGGTCTTTAACTATGGCTACACCTTC.

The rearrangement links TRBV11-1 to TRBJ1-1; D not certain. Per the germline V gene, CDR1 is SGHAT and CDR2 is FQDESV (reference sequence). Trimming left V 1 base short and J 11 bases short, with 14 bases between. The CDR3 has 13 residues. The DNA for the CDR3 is TGTGCCAGCAGCTTAGATCCAGGCGGAGGGGCTTTCTTT. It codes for CASSLDPGGGAFF.

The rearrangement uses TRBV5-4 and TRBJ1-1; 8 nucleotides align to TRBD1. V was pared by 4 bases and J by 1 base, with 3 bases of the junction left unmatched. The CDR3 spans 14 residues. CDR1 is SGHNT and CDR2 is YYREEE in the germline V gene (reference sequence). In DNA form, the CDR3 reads TGTGCCAGCAGCGGGACAGGCCGGAACACTGAAGCTTTCTTT. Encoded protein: CASSGTGRNTEAFF. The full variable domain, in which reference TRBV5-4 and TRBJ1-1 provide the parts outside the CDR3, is ETGVTQSPTHLIKTRGQQVTLRCSSQSGHNTVSWYQQALGQGPQFIFQYYREEENGRGNFPPRFSGLQFPNYSSELNVNALELDDSALYLCASSGTGRNTEAFFGQGTRLTVV.

The CDR3 region is CASSYFTSGGKNEQFF. CDR3 bases: TGTGCCAGCAGTTACTTCACTAGCGGGGGGAAGAATGAGCAGTTCTTC. The rearrangement links TRBV6-5 to TRBJ2-1; 12 nucleotides agree with TRBD2. Trimming cost V 1 base and J 7 bases; bases outside gene matches: 5. The V gene's germline CDR1 is MNHEY and CDR2 SVGAGI. This CDR3 has 16 amino acids.

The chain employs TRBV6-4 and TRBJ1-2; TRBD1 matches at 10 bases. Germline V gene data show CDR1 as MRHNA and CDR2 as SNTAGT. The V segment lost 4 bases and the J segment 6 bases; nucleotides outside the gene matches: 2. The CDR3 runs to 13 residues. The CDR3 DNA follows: TGTGCCAGCAGTGCGGGGACAGGGGATGGCTACACCTTC. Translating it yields CASSAGTGDGYTF.

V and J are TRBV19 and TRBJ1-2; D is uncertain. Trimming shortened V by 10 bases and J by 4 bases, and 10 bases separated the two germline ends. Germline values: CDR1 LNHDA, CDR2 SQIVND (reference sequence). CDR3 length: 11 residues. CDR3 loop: CATYTGYGYTF. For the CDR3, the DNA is TGTGCCACCTACACGGGCTATGGCTACACCTTC.

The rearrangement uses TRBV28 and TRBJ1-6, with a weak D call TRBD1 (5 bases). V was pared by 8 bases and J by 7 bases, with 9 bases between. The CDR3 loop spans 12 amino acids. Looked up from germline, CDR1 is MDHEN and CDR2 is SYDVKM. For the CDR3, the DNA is TGTGCCAGCGGGGGTGGAAATTCACCCCTCCACTTT. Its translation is CASGGGNSPLHF.

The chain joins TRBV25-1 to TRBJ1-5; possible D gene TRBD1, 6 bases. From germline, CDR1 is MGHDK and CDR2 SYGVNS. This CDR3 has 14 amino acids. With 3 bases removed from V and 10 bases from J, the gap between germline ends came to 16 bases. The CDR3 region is CASSDDRTQEPQHF. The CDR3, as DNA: TGTGCCAGCAGTGACGACAGGACCCAGGAACCCCAGCATTTT.

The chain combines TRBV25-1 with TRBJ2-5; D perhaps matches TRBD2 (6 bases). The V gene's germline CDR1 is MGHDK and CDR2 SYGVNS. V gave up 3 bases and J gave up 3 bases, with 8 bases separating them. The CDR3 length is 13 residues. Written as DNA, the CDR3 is TGTGCCAGCAGTGAGGGGGGTAAAGAGACCCAGTACTTC. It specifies CASSEGGKETQYF. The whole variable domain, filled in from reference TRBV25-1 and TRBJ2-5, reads EADIYQTPRYLVIGTGKKITLECSQTMGHDKMYWYQQDPGMELHLIHYSYGVNSTEKGDLSSESTVSRIRTEHFPLTLESARPSHTSQYLCASSEGGKETQYFGPGTRLLVL.

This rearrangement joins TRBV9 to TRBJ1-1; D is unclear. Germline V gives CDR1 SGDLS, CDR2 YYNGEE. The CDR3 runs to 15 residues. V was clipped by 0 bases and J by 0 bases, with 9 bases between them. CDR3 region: CASSVGGNMNTEAFF. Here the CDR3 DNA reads TGTGCCAGCAGCGTAGGTGGCAACATGAACACTGAAGCTTTCTTT.

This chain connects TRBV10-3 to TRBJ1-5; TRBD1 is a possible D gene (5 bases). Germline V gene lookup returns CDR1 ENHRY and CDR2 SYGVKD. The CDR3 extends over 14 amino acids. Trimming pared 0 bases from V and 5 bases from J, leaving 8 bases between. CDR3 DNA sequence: TGTGCCATCAGTGAGTCAGGCAGGGATCAGCCCCAGCATTTT. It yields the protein CAISESGRDQPQHF.

CDR3 in amino acids: CASSLLGGTYEQYF. For the CDR3, the DNA is TGTGCCAGCAGCTTGTTAGGCGGGACCTACGAGCAGTACTTC. The rearrangement uses TRBV7-3 and TRBJ2-7, with D possibly being TRBD2 (6 bases). The CDR3 sequence is 14 residues long. Trimming pared 3 bases from V and 2 bases from J, leaving 11 bases between. Per germline, CDR1 SGHTA and CDR2 FQGTGA.

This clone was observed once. CDR3 in amino acids: CASSLRGAFTEAFF. The DNA of the CDR3 is TGTGCCAGCAGCCTACGCGGGGCCTTTACTGAAGCTTTCTTT. This rearrangement joins TRBV11-3 to TRBJ1-1; tentative D call: TRBD1 (5 bases). Trimming removed 5 bases from V and 5 bases from J, with 15 bases in between. Per the germline V gene, CDR1 is SGHNT and CDR2 is YENEEA. The CDR3 covers 14 residues.

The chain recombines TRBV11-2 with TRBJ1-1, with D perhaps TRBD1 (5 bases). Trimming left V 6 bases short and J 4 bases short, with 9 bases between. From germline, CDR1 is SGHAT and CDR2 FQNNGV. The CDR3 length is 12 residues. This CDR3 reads CASSSGFTEAFF. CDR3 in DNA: TGTGCCAGCAGTTCAGGGTTCACTGAAGCTTTCTTT.

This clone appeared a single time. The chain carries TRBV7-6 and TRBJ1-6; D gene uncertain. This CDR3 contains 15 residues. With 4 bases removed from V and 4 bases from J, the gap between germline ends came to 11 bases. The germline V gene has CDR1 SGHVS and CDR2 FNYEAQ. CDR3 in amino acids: CASSSQRGYNSPLHF. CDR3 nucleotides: TGTGCCAGCAGCTCCCAGCGGGGATATAATTCACCCCTCCACTTT. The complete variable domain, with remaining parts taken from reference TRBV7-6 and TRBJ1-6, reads GAGVSQSPRYKVTKRGQDVALRCDPISGHVSLYWYRQALGQGPEFLTYFNYEAQQDKSGLPNDRFSAERPEGSISTLTIQRTEQRDSAMYRCASSSQRGYNSPLHFGNGTRLTVT.

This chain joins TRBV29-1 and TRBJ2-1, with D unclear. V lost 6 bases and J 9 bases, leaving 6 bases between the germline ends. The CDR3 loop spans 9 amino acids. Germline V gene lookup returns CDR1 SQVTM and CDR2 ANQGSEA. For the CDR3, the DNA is TGCAGCGTCACCGGTGAGCAGTTCTTC. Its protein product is CSVTGEQFF.

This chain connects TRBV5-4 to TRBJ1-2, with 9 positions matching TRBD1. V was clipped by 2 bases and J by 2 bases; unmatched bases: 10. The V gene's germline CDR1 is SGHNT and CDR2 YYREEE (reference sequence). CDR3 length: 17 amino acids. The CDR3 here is CASSFGPRDRENYGYTF. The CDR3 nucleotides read TGTGCCAGCAGCTTTGGACCCCGGGACAGGGAGAACTATGGCTACACCTTC.

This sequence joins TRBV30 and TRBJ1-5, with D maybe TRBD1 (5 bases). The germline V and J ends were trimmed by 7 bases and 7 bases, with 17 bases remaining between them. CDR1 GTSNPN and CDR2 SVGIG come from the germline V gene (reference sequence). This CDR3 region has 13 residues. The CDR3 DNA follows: TGTGCCTTCGAGACAGCCTCGAACCAGCCCCAGCATTTT. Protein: CAFETASNQPQHF.

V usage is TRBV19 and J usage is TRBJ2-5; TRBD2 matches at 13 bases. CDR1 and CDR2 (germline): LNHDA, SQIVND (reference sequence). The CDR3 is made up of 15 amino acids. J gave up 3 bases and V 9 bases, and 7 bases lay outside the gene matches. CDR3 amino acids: CASQRTSGGEETQYF. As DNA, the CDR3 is TGTGCCAGCCAAAGGACTAGCGGGGGAGAAGAGACCCAGTACTTC.

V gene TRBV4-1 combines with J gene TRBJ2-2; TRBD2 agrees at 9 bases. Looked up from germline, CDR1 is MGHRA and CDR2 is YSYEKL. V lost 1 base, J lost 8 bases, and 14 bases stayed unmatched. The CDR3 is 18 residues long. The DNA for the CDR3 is TGCGCCAGCAGCCAAGGGCTAATACGGCGGGGGGGCCGAGGGGAGCTGTTTTTT. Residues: CASSQGLIRRGGRGELFF.

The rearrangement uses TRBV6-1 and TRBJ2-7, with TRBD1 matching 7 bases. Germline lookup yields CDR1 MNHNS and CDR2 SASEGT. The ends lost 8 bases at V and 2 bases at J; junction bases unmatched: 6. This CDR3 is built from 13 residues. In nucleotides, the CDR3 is TGTGCCAGCGATCCGGGACAGACCTACGAGCAGTACTTC. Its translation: CASDPGQTYEQYF.

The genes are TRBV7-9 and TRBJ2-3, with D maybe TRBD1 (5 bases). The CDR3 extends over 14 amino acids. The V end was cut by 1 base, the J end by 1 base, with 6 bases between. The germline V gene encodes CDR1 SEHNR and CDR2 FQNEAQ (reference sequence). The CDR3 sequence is CASSLEGGTDTQYF. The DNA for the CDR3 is TGTGCCAGCAGCTTAGAAGGGGGCACAGATACGCAGTATTTT.

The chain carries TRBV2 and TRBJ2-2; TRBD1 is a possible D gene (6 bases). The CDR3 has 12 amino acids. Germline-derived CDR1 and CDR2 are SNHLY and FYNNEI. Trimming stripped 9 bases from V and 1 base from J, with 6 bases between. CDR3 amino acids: CARQGNTGELFF. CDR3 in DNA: TGTGCCAGACAGGGGAACACCGGGGAGCTGTTTTTT.